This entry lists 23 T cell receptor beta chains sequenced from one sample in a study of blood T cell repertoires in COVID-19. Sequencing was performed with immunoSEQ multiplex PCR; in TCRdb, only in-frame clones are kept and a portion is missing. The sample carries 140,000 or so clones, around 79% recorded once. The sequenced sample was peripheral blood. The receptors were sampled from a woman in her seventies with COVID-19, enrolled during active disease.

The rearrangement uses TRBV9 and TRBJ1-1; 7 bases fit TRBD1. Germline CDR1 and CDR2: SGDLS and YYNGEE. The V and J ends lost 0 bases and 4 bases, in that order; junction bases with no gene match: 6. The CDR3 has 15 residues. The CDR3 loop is CASSVGAGGTTEAFF. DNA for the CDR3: TGTGCCAGCAGCGTAGGTGCAGGGGGGACCACTGAAGCTTTCTTT.

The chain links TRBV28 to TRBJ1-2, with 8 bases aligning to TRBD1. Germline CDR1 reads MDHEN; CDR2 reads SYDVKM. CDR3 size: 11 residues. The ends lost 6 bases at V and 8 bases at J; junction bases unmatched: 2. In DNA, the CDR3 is TGTGCCAGCAGGACAGGGGTAGGCTACACCTTC. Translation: CASRTGVGYTF.

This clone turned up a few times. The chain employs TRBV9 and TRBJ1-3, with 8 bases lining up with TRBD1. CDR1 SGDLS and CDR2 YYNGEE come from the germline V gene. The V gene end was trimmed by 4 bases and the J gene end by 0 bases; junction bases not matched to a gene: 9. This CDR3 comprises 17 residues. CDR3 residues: CASSLTGERGSGNTIYF. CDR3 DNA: TGTGCCAGCAGCTTGACAGGGGAACGGGGCTCTGGAAACACCATATATTTT.

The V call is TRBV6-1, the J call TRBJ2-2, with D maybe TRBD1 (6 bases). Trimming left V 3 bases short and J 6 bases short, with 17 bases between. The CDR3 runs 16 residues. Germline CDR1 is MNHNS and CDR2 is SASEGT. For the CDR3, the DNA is TGTGCCAGCAGTGAGAACGGACAGATCTCCTCCGGGGAGCTGTTTTTT. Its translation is CASSENGQISSGELFF.

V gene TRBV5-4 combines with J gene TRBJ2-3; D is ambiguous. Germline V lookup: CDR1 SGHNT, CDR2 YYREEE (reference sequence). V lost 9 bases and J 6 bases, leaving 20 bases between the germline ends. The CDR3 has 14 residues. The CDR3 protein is CATKTGPFGDTQYF. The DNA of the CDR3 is TGTGCCACCAAAACCGGCCCATTCGGGGATACGCAGTATTTT.

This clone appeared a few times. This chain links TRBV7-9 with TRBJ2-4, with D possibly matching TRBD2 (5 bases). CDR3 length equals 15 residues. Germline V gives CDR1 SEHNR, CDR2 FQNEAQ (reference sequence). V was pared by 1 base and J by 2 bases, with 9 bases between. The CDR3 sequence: CASSLDTGTKNIQYF. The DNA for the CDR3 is TGTGCCAGCAGCTTAGATACCGGGACCAAAAACATTCAGTACTTC.

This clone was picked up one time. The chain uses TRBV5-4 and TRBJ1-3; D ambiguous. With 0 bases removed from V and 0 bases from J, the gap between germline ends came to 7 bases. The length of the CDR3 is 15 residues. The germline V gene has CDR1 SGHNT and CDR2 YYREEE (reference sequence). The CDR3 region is CASSLAGDSGNTIYF. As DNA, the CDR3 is TGTGCCAGCAGCTTGGCCGGGGACTCTGGAAACACCATATATTTT. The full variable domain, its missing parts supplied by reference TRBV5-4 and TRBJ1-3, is ETGVTQSPTHLIKTRGQQVTLRCSSQSGHNTVSWYQQALGQGPQFIFQYYREEENGRGNFPPRFSGLQFPNYSSELNVNALELDDSALYLCASSLAGDSGNTIYFGEGSWLTVV.

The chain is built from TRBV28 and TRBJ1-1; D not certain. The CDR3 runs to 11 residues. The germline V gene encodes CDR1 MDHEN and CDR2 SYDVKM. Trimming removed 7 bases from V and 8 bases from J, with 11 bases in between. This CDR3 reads CASTLGQEAFF. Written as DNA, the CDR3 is TGTGCCAGCACCCTTGGGCAGGAAGCTTTCTTT.

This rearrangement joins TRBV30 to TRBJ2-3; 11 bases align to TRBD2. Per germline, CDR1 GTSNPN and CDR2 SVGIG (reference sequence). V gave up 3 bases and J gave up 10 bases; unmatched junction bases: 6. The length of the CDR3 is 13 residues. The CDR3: CAWRVLAGGPQYF. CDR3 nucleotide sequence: TGTGCCTGGAGGGTGCTAGCGGGGGGCCCGCAGTATTTT.

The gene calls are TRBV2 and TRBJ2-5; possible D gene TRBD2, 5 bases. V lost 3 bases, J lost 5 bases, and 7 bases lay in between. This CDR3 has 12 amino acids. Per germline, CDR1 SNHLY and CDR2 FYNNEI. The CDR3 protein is CASSEASETQYF. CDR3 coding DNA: TGTGCCAGCAGTGAGGCTAGCGAGACCCAGTACTTC.

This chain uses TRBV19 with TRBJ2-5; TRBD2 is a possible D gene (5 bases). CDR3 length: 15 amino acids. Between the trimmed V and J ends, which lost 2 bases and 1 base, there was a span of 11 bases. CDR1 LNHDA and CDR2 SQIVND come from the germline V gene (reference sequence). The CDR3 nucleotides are TGTGCCAGTAGTATATCGCTAGCCTCCCAAGAGACCCAGTACTTC. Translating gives CASSISLASQETQYF.

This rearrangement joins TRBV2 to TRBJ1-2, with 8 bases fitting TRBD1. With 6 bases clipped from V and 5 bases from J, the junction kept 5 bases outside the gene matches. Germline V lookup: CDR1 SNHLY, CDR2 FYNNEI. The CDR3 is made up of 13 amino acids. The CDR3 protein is CASSEDRAYGYTF. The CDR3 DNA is TGTGCCAGCAGCGAGGACAGGGCGTATGGCTACACCTTC.

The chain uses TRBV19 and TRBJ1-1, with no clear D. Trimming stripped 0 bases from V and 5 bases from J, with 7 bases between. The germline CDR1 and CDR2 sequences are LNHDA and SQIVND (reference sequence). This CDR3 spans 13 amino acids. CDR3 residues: CASSIEERTEAFF. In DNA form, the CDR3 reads TGTGCCAGTAGTATAGAGGAGAGGACTGAAGCTTTCTTT.

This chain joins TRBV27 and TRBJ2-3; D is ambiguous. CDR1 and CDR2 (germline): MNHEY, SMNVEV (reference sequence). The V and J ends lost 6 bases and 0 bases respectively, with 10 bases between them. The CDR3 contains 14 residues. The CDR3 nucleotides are TGTGCCAGCAGCCTATGGCGGAGCACAGATACGCAGTATTTT. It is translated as CASSLWRSTDTQYF.

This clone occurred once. Here the CDR3 reads CASRGGQLNQPQHF. In nucleotides, the CDR3 is TGCGCCAGCAGGGGAGGGCAGCTCAATCAGCCCCAGCATTTT. This chain uses TRBV10-2 with TRBJ1-5; D remains unclear. This CDR3 spans 14 amino acids. Trimming removed 6 bases from V and 3 bases from J, with 12 bases in between. Per germline, CDR1 WSHSY and CDR2 SAAADI.

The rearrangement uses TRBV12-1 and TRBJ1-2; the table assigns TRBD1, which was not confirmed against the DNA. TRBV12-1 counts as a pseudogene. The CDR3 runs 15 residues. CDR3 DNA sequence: TGTGCCAGCAGCTTGACAGGGGGCCGTAACTATGGCTACACCTTC. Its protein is CASSLTGGRNYGYTF.

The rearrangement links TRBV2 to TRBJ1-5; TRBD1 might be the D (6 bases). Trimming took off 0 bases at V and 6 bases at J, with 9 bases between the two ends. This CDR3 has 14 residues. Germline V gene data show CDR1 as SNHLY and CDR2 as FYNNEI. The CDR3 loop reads CASSEANRVQPQHF. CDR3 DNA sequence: TGTGCCAGCAGTGAAGCGAACAGGGTTCAGCCCCAGCATTTT.

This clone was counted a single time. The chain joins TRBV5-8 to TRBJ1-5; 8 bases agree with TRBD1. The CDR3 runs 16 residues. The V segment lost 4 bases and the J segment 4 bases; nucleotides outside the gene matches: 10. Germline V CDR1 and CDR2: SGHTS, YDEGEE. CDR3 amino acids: CASSERQGRDNQPQHF. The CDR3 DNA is TGTGCCAGCAGCGAGAGACAGGGGAGAGATAATCAGCCCCAGCATTTT. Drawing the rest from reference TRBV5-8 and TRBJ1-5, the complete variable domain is EAGVTQSPTHLIKTRGQQATLRCSPISGHTSVYWYQQALGLGLQFLLWYDEGEERNRGNFPPRFSGRQFPNYSSELNVNALELEDSALYLCASSERQGRDNQPQHFGDGTRLSIL.

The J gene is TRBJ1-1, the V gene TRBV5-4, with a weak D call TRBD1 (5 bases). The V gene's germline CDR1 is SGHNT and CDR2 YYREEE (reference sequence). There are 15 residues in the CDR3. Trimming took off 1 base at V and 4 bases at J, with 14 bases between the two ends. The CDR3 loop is CASSLRAGWVTEAFF. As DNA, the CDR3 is TGTGCCAGCAGCTTGCGGGCAGGGTGGGTCACTGAAGCTTTCTTT.

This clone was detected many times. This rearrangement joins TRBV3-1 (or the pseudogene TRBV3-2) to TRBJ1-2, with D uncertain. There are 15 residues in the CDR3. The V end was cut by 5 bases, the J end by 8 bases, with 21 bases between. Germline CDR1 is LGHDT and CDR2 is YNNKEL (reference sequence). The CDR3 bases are TGTGCCAGCAGCTTCCCGGGGAAGGGAGTCAAGGGCTACACCTTC. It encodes CASSFPGKGVKGYTF.

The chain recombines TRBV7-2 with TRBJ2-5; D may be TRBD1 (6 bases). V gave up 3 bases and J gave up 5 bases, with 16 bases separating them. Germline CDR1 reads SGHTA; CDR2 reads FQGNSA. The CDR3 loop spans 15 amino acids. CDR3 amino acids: CASSFRQGSHETQYF. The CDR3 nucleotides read TGTGCCAGCAGCTTCCGGCAGGGGAGTCATGAGACCCAGTACTTC. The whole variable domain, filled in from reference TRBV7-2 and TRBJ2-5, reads GAGVSQSPSNKVTEKGKDVELRCDPISGHTALYWYRQSLGQGLEFLIYFQGNSAPDKSGLPSDRFSAERTGGSVSTLTIQRTQQEDSAVYLCASSFRQGSHETQYFGPGTRLLVL.

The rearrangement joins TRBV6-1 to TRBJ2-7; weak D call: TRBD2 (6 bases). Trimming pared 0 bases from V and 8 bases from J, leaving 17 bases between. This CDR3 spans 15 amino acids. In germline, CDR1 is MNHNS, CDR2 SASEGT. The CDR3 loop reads CASSEAGTATNKQYF. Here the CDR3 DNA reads TGTGCCAGCAGTGAAGCCGGGACTGCGACGAATAAGCAGTACTTC.

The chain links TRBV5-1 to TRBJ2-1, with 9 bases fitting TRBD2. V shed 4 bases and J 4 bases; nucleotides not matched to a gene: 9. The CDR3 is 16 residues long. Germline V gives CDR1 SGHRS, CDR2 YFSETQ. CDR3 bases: TGCGCCAGCAGCCCAGACGCGGGGGGGGCGTACAATGAGCAGTTCTTC. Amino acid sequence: CASSPDAGGAYNEQFF.